The sequence of this T cell receptor (beta chain) was determined in a study of cytomegalovirus exposure and HLA in healthy donors. Findings and caveats of the study: Within an earlier analysis, most TCR beta V segments proved productive either about 87% or about 30% of the time. Compared with the approximately 700-donor mean, an Asian-associated ancestry cluster reportedly had fewer N-insertions, according to a later analysis.

In the case of this clone: Its target is unknown.

The PCR had 60 Vbeta and 13 Jbeta primers. Using immunoSEQ multiplex PCR, the repertoire was profiled, and TCRdb retains in-frame clones only, with some absent. Its clone listing holds roughly 100,000 clones. Sequenced: PBMCs. This clonotype was obtained from a man aged 40-55 years in good health and CMV-seronegative.

This chain's CDR3 is CASSLEAQDSYGYTF. The CDR3 nucleotides are TGTGCCAGCAGCTTGGAGGCGCAGGATTCCTATGGCTACACCTTC. The chain couples TRBV5-4 to TRBJ1-2; no definite D call. V was trimmed by 0 bases and J by 4 bases, leaving 13 bases between them. CDR3 length equals 15 residues. Germline-derived CDR1 and CDR2 are SGHNT and YYREEE (reference sequence).